The present TCR beta chain was sequenced within a study of response to subunit inactivated influenza vaccine. Each CDR3 protein is one row after TCRdb ran MiXCR on the RT-PCR reads. The table shows over 800,000 distinct CDR3 sequences, with about 20% occurring only once. CDR3 length equals 14 residues. The V end lost 0 bases, the J end lost 2 bases, and 6 bases lay between the germline ends. Germline lookup yields CDR1 SGHVS and CDR2 FNYEAQ. Whole-study results and caveats: Authors suggested seasonal influenza vaccinations each recruit few new T cells.

In regard to this clonotype: What it binds is unknown.

The specimen comprised PBMCs from blood, sampled roughly 5 days after vaccination. The clonotype comes from a man aged 45 to 65 who received an inactivated influenza vaccine. J is TRBJ2-3 and V is TRBV7-6; no reliable D call. CDR3 protein: CASSLASYTDTQYF. The CDR3, as DNA: TGTGCCAGCAGCTTAGCCTCTTACACAGATACGCAGTATTTT.